This TCR beta chain comes out of a study of vaccination and CD4 T cells after COVID-19. Details on this clonotype: Its antigen is still unknown.

The length of the CDR3 is 12 residues. The V and J ends lost 7 bases and 2 bases respectively, with 8 bases between them. Germline CDR1 is SNHLY and CDR2 is FYNNEI. Sequencing of DNA taken from cultured CD4+ T cells relied on the Oncomine TCR Beta short-read assay. Via MiXCR, TCRdb re-called the PCR reads, giving one row per CDR3 protein. This sample has roughly 14,000 distinct CDR3 sequences; about 40% occur once, and the top ten carry about 22%. Treatment defined: approximately 9-day PBMC culture with coronavirus spike peptide pools or control peptides (ViraFEST assay). The sequencing here drew on CD4+ T cells from blood, cultured in vitro, taken before SARS-CoV-2 vaccination. This chain joins TRBV2 and TRBJ1-2; D is unclear. The clonotype was recovered from a human donor who had recovered from COVID-19. CDR3 coding DNA: TGTGCCAGCAACCCGGGAAACTATGGCTACACCTTC. It codes for CASNPGNYGYTF. The whole variable domain, remainder taken from reference TRBV2 and TRBJ1-2, is EPEVTQTPSHQVTQMGQEVILRCVPISNHLYFYWYRQILGQKVEFLVSFYNNEISEKSEIFDDQFSVERPDGSNFTLKIRSTKLEDSAMYFCASNPGNYGYTFGSGTRLTVV.